The 17 T cell receptor beta chains given below trace back to one sample, sequenced in a study of T-cell memory formation after mild COVID-19. TCRdb fed the 5' RACE reads into MiXCR, producing one record per CDR3 protein. Here the sample spans around 340,000 distinct CDR3 sequences, approximately 13% being singletons. Material for sequencing was PBMCs or a T cell subset sorted from them (not recorded which). These TCRs come from a man aged 18-30 years who had mild COVID-19 (a few samples of this study predate the infection). Cell type and time point are not known.

The sample holds many counts of this clonotype. The rearrangement uses TRBV4-1 and TRBJ2-4; no reliable D call. This CDR3 is 15 amino acids long. With 0 bases removed from V and 0 bases from J, the gap between germline ends came to 6 bases. Germline loops: CDR1 MGHRA, CDR2 YSYEKL. The CDR3 DNA sequence: TGCGCCAGCAGCCAAGAACTCTTAGCCAAAAACATTCAGTACTTC. Amino acids: CASSQELLAKNIQYF.

This clonotype occurred a few times. The chain is built from TRBV7-9 and TRBJ2-1; 8 positions agree with TRBD1. This CDR3 comprises 13 residues. The V gene end was trimmed by 5 bases and the J gene end by 12 bases; junction bases not matched to a gene: 9. Germline lookup yields CDR1 SEHNR and CDR2 FQNEAQ (reference sequence). CDR3 protein: CASSPTTGERQFF. In DNA form, the CDR3 reads TGTGCCAGCAGCCCCACGACAGGGGAGAGGCAGTTCTTC.

This clonotype has a count of ten or more. This chain connects TRBV5-1 to TRBJ2-2; the match to TRBD1 covers 7 bases. Germline CDR1 is SGHRS and CDR2 is YFSETQ. V shed 7 bases and J 4 bases; nucleotides not matched to a gene: 13. This CDR3 comprises 16 residues. The CDR3 DNA follows: TGCGCCAGCGGGAACAGGGGAGATTCTTCCACCGGGGAGCTGTTTTTT. Its protein product is CASGNRGDSSTGELFF.

The V call is TRBV12-5, the J call TRBJ2-1; 7 positions agree with TRBD2. The V segment lost 0 bases and the J segment 0 bases; nucleotides outside the gene matches: 8. The CDR3 is 18 residues long. The germline gives CDR1 LGHNT, CDR2 FRNRAP. DNA for the CDR3: TGTGCTAGTGGTTTGGTATTAGGGCGCGGGAGCTCCTACAATGAGCAGTTCTTC. Its translation is CASGLVLGRGSSYNEQFF. Together with reference TRBV12-5 and TRBJ2-1, the CDR3 gives the full variable domain: DARVTQTPRHKVTEMGQEVTMRCQPILGHNTVFWYRQTMMQGLELLAYFRNRAPLDDSGMPKDRFSAEMPDATLATLKIQPSEPRDSAVYFCASGLVLGRGSSYNEQFFGPGTRLTVL.

J is TRBJ1-5 and V is TRBV30, with TRBD1 matching 9 bases. CDR1 is GTSNPN, CDR2 SVGIG, per germline (reference sequence). The V gene end was trimmed by 1 base and the J gene end by 2 bases; junction bases not matched to a gene: 9. The CDR3 is made up of 17 amino acids. Here the CDR3 DNA reads TGTGCCTGGAGTGGCCTACAGGGGGCTAAGGGCAATCAGCCCCAGCATTTT. Its translation is CAWSGLQGAKGNQPQHF.

Only a few counts were recorded for this clonotype. The chain couples TRBV7-9 to TRBJ2-3; perhaps D is TRBD1 or TRBD2 (5 bases each). Germline V gene lookup returns CDR1 SEHNR and CDR2 FQNEAQ (reference sequence). V was clipped by 3 bases and J by 3 bases, with 10 bases between them. CDR3 size: 14 residues. CDR3: CASSFDGGTDTQYF. The DNA of the CDR3 is TGTGCCAGCAGCTTTGATGGGGGAACAGATACGCAGTATTTT. The full variable domain, rest sourced from reference TRBV7-9 and TRBJ2-3, is DTGVSQNPRHKITKRGQNVTFRCDPISEHNRLYWYRQTLGQGPEFLTYFQNEAQLEKSRLLSDRFSAERPKGSFSTLEIQRTEQGDSAMYLCASSFDGGTDTQYFGPGTRLTVL.

In its sample, this clonotype was seen a few times. A much larger clone is a single base away; this may be a read error. The chain joins TRBV7-3 to TRBJ1-1, with a tentative D call TRBD1 (5 bases). CDR1 SGHTA and CDR2 FQGTGA come from the germline V gene. There are 13 residues in the CDR3. Trimming pared 4 bases from V and 1 base from J, leaving 7 bases between. The CDR3 protein is CASSYDRNTEAFF. In DNA form, the CDR3 reads TGTGCCAGCAGCTACGACAGGAACACTGAAGCTTTCTTT.

This clonotype was counted at least ten times. This chain joins TRBV7-2 and TRBJ1-1; D remains ambiguous. Germline assignment: CDR1 SGHTA and CDR2 FQGNSA. The CDR3 has 14 residues. Trimming took off 0 bases at V and 5 bases at J, with 10 bases between the two ends. The CDR3, as DNA: TGTGCCAGCAGCTTAGCGGCGGGTAGGACTGAAGCTTTCTTT. It is translated as CASSLAAGRTEAFF.

This clonotype was seen repeatedly, ten times or more. This sequence joins TRBV4-2 and TRBJ2-7, with TRBD2 as a possible D gene (5 bases). V lost 4 bases to trimming and J lost 2 bases, with 12 bases between them. Germline values: CDR1 LGHNA, CDR2 YNFKEQ. This CDR3 has 14 residues. CDR3 region: CASSLGLETYEQYF. The CDR3 nucleotides are TGTGCCAGCAGCCTAGGACTGGAGACCTACGAGCAGTACTTC.

This clonotype was counted between two and nine times. V gene TRBV5-1 combines with J gene TRBJ2-3; D is ambiguous. Per germline, CDR1 SGHRS and CDR2 YFSETQ. Between the trimmed V and J ends, which lost 0 bases and 5 bases, there was a span of 22 bases. This CDR3 has 18 residues. CDR3 bases: TGCGCCAGCAGCTTGGCGGGTAGACTCCCCTTACTTCAAGATACGCAGTATTTT. It is translated as CASSLAGRLPLLQDTQYF.

The sample holds a few counts of this clonotype. The chain joins TRBV5-1 to TRBJ1-2, with D unresolved. This CDR3 has 13 amino acids. CDR1 and CDR2 (germline): SGHRS, YFSETQ. Trimming cost V 0 bases and J 8 bases, with 11 bases left between them. CDR3: CASSLASRSGYTF. The CDR3 coding sequence is TGCGCCAGCAGCTTGGCGTCTCGGTCGGGCTACACCTTC.

This clonotype turned up a few times. The chain carries TRBV7-2 and TRBJ1-5; D not resolved. Trimming cost V 5 bases and J 3 bases, with 8 bases left between them. From germline, CDR1 is SGHTA and CDR2 FQGNSA. This CDR3 has 13 residues. The CDR3 DNA reads TGTGCCAGCAGCAGGGTTCACAATCAGCCCCAGCATTTT. Protein: CASSRVHNQPQHF.

This clonotype appeared a few times. This chain joins TRBV5-1 and TRBJ2-6, with 10 bases lining up with TRBD1. Germline CDR1 SGHRS, CDR2 YFSETQ. CDR3 length equals 16 residues. J lost 4 bases, V lost 3 bases, and 4 bases had no gene match. DNA of the CDR3: TGCGCCAGCAGCTCCGGGACAGGGGCCGGGGCCAACGTCCTGACTTTC. Residues: CASSSGTGAGANVLTF.

The chain joins TRBV7-9 to TRBJ2-2; the match to TRBD1 covers 8 bases. CDR1 and CDR2 from the germline V gene are SEHNR and FQNEAQ (reference sequence). Unmatched junction bases numbered 13, after V lost 7 bases and J lost 3 bases. The CDR3 sequence is 17 residues long. CDR3 loop: CASTGSRTGLDTGELFF. For the CDR3, the DNA is TGTGCCAGCACCGGGAGTCGGACAGGGCTAGACACCGGGGAGCTGTTTTTT.

The chain combines TRBV29-1 with TRBJ1-2; TRBD1 matches at 9 bases. The CDR3 contains 13 residues. The V and J ends lost 4 bases and 7 bases, in that order; junction bases with no gene match: 7. Germline V gene lookup returns CDR1 SQVTM and CDR2 ANQGSEA. CDR3 sequence: CSVGTGDLSGYTF. DNA for the CDR3: TGCAGCGTTGGGACAGGGGATTTGAGTGGCTACACCTTC.

This chain links TRBV7-8 with TRBJ2-1; 12 bases line up with TRBD2. This CDR3 spans 14 amino acids. Germline V CDR1 and CDR2: SGHVS, FQNEAQ. Trimming took 4 bases from V and 8 from J; bases not matched to a gene: 3. The CDR3 nucleotides are TGTGCCAGCAGCTCTAGCGGGGGGGCCCATGAGCAGTTCTTC. The encoded protein is CASSSSGGAHEQFF.

This clonotype was found a few times. CDR3 nucleotides: TGCGCCAGCAGCCAAAGCGGGGGTCACTACAATGAGCAGTTCTTC. Protein sequence: CASSQSGGHYNEQFF. The chain couples TRBV4-1 to TRBJ2-1; 8 bases are shared with TRBD2. The length of the CDR3 is 15 residues. V lost 2 bases to trimming and J lost 3 bases; unmatched junction nucleotides: 3. The germline gives CDR1 MGHRA, CDR2 YSYEKL.